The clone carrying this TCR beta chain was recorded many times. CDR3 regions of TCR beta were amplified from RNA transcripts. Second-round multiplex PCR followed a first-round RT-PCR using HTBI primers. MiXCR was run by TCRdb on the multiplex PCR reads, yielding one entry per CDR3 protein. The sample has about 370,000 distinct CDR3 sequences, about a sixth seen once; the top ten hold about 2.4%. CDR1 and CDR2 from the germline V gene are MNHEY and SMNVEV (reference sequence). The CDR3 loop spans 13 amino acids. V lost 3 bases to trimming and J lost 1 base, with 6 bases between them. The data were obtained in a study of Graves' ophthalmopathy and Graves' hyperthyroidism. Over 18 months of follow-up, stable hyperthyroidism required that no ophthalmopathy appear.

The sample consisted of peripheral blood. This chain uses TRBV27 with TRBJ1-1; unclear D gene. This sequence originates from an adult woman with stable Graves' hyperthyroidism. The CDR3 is CASSFTQNTEAFF. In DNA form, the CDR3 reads TGTGCCAGCAGTTTCACCCAGAACACTGAAGCTTTCTTT.